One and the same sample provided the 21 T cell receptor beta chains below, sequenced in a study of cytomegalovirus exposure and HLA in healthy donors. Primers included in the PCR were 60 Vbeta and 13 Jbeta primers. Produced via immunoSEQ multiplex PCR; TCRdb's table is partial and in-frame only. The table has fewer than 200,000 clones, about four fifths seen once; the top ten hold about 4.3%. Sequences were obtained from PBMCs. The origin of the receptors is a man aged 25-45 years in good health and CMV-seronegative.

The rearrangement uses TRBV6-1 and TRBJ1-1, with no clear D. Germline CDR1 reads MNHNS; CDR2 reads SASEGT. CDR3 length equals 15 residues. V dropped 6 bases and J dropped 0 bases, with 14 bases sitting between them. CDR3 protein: CASRQRSLMNTEAFF. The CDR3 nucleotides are TGTGCCAGCAGGCAGCGCAGTTTAATGAACACTGAAGCTTTCTTT.

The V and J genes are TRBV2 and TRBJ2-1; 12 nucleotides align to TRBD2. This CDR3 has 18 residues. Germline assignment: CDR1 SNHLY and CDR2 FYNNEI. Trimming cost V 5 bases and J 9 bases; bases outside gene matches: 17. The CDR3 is CASSPGRSLAGGPGEQFF. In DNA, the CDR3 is TGTGCCAGCAGTCCGGGCCGGTCCCTAGCGGGAGGGCCCGGTGAGCAGTTCTTC.

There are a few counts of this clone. CDR3 sequence reads: CASSGYNEQFF. The CDR3 DNA reads TGTGCCAGCTCGGGTTACAATGAGCAGTTCTTC. This chain connects TRBV14 to TRBJ2-1; D not resolved. Trimming took off 8 bases at V and 4 bases at J, with 6 bases between the two ends. The CDR3 has 11 residues. Germline values: CDR1 SGHDN, CDR2 FVKESK.

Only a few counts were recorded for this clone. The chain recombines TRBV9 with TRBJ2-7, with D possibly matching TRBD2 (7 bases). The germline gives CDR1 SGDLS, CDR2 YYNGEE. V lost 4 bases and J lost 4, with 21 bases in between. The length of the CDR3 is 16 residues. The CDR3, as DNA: TGTGCCAGCAGCCAGTCCCGGGACACGGGAGGTTACGAGCAGTACTTC. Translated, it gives CASSQSRDTGGYEQYF.

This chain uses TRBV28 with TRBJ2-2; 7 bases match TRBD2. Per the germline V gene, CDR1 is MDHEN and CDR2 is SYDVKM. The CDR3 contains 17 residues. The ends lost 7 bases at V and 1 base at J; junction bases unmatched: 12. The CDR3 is CASNRLAVLVNTGELFF. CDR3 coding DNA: TGTGCCAGCAATCGGCTAGCGGTCCTCGTGAACACCGGGGAGCTGTTTTTT.

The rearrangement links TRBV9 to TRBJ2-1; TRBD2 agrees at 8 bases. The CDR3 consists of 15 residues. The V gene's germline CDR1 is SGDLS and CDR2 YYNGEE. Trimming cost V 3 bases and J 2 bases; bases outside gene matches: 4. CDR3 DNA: TGTGCCAGCAGCGCCGGGACTAGGCCCTACAATGAGCAGTTCTTC. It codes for CASSAGTRPYNEQFF.

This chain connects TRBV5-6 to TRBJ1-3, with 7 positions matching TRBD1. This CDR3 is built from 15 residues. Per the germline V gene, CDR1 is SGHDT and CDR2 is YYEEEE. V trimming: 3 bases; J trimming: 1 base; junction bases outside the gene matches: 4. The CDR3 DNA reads TGTGCCAGCAGCTCGACAGGGCATTCTGGAAACACCATATATTTT. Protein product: CASSSTGHSGNTIYF.

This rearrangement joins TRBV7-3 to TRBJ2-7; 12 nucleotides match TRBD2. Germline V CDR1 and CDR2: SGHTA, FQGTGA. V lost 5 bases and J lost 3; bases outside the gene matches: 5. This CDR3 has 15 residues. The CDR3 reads CASSLAGGPNYEQYF. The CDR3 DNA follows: TGTGCCAGCAGCCTAGCGGGAGGGCCGAACTACGAGCAGTACTTC.

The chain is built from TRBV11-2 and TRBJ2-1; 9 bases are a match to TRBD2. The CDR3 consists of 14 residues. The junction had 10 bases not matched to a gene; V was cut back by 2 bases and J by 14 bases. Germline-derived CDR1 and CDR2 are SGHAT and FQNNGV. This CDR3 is CASSLKAREGRKFF. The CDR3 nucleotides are TGTGCCAGCAGCTTAAAGGCGCGGGAGGGGAGGAAGTTCTTC.

The CDR3 here is CASSLTGQGLVLGYTF. The CDR3 DNA sequence: TGTGCCAGCAGCTTAACGGGACAGGGGTTGGTTTTGGGCTACACCTTC. V and J are TRBV7-9 and TRBJ1-2, with 10 bases fitting TRBD1. Trimming at V came to 2 bases and at J to 8 bases, leaving 11 bases not matched to a gene. The CDR3 loop spans 16 amino acids. Germline CDR1 and CDR2: SEHNR and FQNEAQ (reference sequence).

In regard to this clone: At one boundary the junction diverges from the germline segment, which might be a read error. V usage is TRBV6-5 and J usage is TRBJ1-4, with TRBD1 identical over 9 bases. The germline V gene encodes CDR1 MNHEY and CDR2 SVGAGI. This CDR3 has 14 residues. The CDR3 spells CASSYVPGQGNLVF. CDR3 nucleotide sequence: TGTGCCAGCAGTTACGTGCCGGGACAGGGAAATTTGGTTTTT.

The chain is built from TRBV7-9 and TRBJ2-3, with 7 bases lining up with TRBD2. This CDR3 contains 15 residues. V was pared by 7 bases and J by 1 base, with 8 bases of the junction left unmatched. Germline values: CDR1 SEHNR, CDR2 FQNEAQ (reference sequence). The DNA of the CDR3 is TGTGCCAGCACCTCCCTAGCGGCCGGCACAGATACGCAGTATTTT. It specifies CASTSLAAGTDTQYF.

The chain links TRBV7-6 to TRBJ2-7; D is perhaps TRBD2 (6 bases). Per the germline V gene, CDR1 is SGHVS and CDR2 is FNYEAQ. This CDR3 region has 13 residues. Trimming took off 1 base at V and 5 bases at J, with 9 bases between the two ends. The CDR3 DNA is TGTGCCAGCAGCTTAGATAGGGAGGACGAGCAGTACTTC. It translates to CASSLDREDEQYF.

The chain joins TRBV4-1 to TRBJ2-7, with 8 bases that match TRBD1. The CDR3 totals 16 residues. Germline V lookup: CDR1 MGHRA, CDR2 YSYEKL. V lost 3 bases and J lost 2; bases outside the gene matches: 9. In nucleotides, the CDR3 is TGCGCCAGCAGCCACCTCCCCGGACAGGGCACCTACGAGCAGTACTTC. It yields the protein CASSHLPGQGTYEQYF.

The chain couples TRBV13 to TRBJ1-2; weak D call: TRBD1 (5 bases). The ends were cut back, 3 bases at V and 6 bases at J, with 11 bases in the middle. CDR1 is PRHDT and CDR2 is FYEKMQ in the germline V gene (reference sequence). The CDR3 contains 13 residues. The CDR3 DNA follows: TGTGCCAGCAGCTTTTCCGGGGGTCATGGCTACACCTTC. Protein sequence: CASSFSGGHGYTF.

The CDR3 nucleotides read TGTGCCAGCAGTGCAAATAGCAATCAGCCCCAGCATTTT. Translating it yields CASSANSNQPQHF. The chain employs TRBV6-4 and TRBJ1-5; D call uncertain. In germline, CDR1 is MRHNA, CDR2 SNTAGT. CDR3 size: 13 residues. V lost 4 bases and J lost 0, with 4 bases in between.

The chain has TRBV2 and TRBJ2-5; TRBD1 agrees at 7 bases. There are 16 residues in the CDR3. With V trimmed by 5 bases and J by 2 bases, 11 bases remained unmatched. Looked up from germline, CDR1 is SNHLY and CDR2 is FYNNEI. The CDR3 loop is CASSYPGQLLQETQYF. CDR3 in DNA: TGTGCCAGCAGTTATCCGGGACAGCTTTTACAAGAGACCCAGTACTTC.

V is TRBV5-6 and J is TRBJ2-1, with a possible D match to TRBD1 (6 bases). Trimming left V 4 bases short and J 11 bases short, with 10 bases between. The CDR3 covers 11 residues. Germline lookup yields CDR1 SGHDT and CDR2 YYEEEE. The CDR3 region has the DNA TGTGCCAGCAGCCTAGGGGGTCAGCAGTTCTTC. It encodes CASSLGGQQFF.

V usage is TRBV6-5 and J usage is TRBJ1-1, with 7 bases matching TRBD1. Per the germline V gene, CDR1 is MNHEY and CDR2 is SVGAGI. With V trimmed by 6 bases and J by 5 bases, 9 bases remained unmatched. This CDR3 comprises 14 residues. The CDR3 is CASSRDRERTEAFF. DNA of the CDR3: TGTGCCAGCAGCCGTGACAGGGAACGAACTGAAGCTTTCTTT.

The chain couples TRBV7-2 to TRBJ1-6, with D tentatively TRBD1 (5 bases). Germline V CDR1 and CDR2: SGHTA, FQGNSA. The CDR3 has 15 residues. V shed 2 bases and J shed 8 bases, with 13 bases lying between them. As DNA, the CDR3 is TGTGCCAGCAGCTTACAATTCGACAGCCATTCACCCCTCCACTTT. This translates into CASSLQFDSHSPLHF. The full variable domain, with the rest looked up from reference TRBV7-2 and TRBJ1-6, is GAGVSQSPSNKVTEKGKDVELRCDPISGHTALYWYRQSLGQGLEFLIYFQGNSAPDKSGLPSDRFSAERTGGSVSTLTIQRTQQEDSAVYLCASSLQFDSHSPLHFGNGTRLTVT.

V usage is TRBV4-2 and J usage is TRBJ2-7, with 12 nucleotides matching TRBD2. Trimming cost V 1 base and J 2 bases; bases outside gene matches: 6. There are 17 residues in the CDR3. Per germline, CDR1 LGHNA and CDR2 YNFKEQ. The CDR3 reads CASSQGLAGVWTYEQYF. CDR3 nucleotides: TGTGCCAGCAGCCAAGGACTAGCGGGAGTTTGGACCTACGAGCAGTACTTC.